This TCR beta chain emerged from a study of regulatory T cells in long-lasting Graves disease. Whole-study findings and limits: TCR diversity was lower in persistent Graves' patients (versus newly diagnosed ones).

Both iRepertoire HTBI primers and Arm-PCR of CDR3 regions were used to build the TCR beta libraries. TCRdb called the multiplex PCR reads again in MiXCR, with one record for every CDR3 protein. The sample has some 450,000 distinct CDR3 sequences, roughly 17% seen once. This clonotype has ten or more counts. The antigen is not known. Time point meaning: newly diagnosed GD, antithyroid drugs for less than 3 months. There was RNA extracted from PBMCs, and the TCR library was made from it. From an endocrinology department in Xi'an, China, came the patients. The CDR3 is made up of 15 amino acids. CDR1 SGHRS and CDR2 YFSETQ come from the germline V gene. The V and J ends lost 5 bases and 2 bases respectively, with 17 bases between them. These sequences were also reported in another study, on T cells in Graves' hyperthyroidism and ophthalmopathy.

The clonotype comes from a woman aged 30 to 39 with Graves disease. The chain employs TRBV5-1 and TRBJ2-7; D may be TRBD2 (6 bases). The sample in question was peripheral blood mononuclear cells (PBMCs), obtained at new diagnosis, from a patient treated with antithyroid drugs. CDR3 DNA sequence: TGCGCCAGCAGTTCAGGTATAGCGGTACCCTACGAGCAGTACTTC. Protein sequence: CASSSGIAVPYEQYF.